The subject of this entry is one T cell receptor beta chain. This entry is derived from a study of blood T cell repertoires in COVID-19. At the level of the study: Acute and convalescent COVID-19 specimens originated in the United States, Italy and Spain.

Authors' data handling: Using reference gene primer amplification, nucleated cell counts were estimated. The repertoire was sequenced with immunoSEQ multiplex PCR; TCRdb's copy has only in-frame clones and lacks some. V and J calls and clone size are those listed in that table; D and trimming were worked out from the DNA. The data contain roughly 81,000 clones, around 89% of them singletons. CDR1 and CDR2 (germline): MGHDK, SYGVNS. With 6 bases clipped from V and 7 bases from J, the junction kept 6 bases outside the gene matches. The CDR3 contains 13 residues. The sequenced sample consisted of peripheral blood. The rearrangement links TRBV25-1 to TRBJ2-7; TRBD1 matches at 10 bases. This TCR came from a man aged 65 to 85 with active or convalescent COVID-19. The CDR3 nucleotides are TGTGCCAGCAGCCGGGACAGGGGTGGTGAGCAGTACTTC. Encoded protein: CASSRDRGGEQYF.